The 31 T cell receptor beta chains below all came from one sample that was sequenced in a study of blood T cell repertoires in COVID-19. Generated by immunoSEQ multiplex PCR, the TCRdb table keeps only in-frame clones and is missing some. The profile covers over 200,000 clones, with over 70% appearing a single time and more than 6.5% taken by the ten largest. The sequencing sample was made of peripheral blood. The receptor source for this set is a man aged 35 to 55 with active or convalescent COVID-19.

The CDR3 sequence: CASSQEGTGMNTEAFF. DNA of the CDR3: TGTGCCAGCAGCCAAGAGGGGACAGGAATGAACACTGAAGCTTTCTTT. The rearrangement joins TRBV14 to TRBJ1-1, with 8 bases aligning to TRBD1. Germline V gene data show CDR1 as SGHDN and CDR2 as FVKESK. V was clipped by 0 bases and J by 0 bases; unmatched bases: 3. The length of the CDR3 is 16 residues.

This clone was observed once. The rearrangement links TRBV18 to TRBJ2-7, with D hard to call. Germline V CDR1 and CDR2: KGHSH, LQKENI. The CDR3 is made up of 13 amino acids. Trimming removed 0 bases from V and 1 base from J, with 4 bases in between. CDR3 in DNA: TGTGCCAGCTCACCACCTCCTTCCTACGAGCAGTACTTC. This codes for CASSPPPSYEQYF.

V is TRBV24-1 and J is TRBJ1-4; TRBD1 agrees at 9 bases. The CDR3 covers 16 residues. V gave up 5 bases and J gave up 3 bases; unmatched junction bases: 6. CDR1 KGHDR and CDR2 SFDVKD come from the germline V gene. CDR3 bases: TGTGCCACCAGTGGTAGGGGACAGGGCGCTAATGAAAAACTGTTTTTT. It translates to CATSGRGQGANEKLFF.

This chain links TRBV2 with TRBJ2-3, with a tentative D call TRBD1 (6 bases). Germline CDR1 and CDR2: SNHLY and FYNNEI. Between the trimmed V and J ends, which lost 2 bases and 6 bases, there was a span of 9 bases. The CDR3 spans 13 residues. The CDR3 is CASSERGSDTQYF. The DNA of the CDR3 is TGTGCCAGCAGTGAAAGGGGGAGTGATACGCAGTATTTT.

The J gene is TRBJ1-1, the V gene TRBV10-1, with 8 bases identical to TRBD1. The CDR3 consists of 14 residues. Germline V lookup: CDR1 WNHNN, CDR2 SYGVQD (reference sequence). V dropped 6 bases and J dropped 2; count of bases not matched to a gene: 5. The CDR3 DNA follows: TGCGCCAGCAGCTATGGACAGGGTAACACTGAAGCTTTCTTT. The encoded protein is CASSYGQGNTEAFF.

In its sample, this clone was seen once. The rearrangement uses TRBV12-3 or TRBV12-4 and TRBJ1-1; 7 bases align to TRBD1. The CDR3 runs to 12 residues. V lost 7 bases to trimming and J lost 10 bases; unmatched junction nucleotides: 9. The CDR3 DNA reads TGTGCCAGCAAGAGACAGGGTGAGGGAGCTTTCTTT. Its protein is CASKRQGEGAFF.

The J gene is TRBJ1-1, the V gene TRBV3-1 (or the pseudogene TRBV3-2); D is ambiguous. Between the trimmed V and J ends, which lost 6 bases and 4 bases, there was a span of 15 bases. CDR1 LGHDT and CDR2 YNNKEL come from the germline V gene (reference sequence). The CDR3 has 14 residues. The CDR3 reads CASRVSGFSTEAFF. The CDR3 nucleotides are TGTGCCAGCAGAGTTTCAGGCTTCTCCACTGAAGCTTTCTTT.

The rearrangement uses TRBV18 and TRBJ2-3; a weak D match, TRBD1 (5 bases). CDR3 length equals 16 residues. Between the trimmed V and J ends, which lost 0 bases and 0 bases, there was a span of 10 bases. Germline V gene lookup returns CDR1 KGHSH and CDR2 LQKENI. DNA for the CDR3: TGTGCCAGCTCACCACCTCAGGGAACTAGCACAGATACGCAGTATTTT. Amino acid sequence: CASSPPQGTSTDTQYF.

The chain is built from TRBV4-1 and TRBJ1-1, with D maybe TRBD1 (5 bases). CDR1 and CDR2 (germline): MGHRA, YSYEKL. V was clipped by 4 bases and J by 0 bases, with 15 bases between them. The CDR3 is 16 residues long. CDR3 sequence reads: CASSRTIGGVNTEAFF. In nucleotides, the CDR3 is TGCGCCAGCAGCCGCACGATCGGAGGGGTGAACACTGAAGCTTTCTTT.

The chain links TRBV5-4 to TRBJ2-5; 9 bases match TRBD1. Trimming took 3 bases from V and 5 from J; bases not matched to a gene: 23. The CDR3 spans 20 residues. The germline CDR1 and CDR2 sequences are SGHNT and YYREEE (reference sequence). The CDR3: CASSSETLGKHPGQGETQYF. In DNA form, the CDR3 reads TGTGCCAGCAGCTCGGAAACTCTAGGAAAACATCCGGGACAGGGCGAGACCCAGTACTTC.

The genes are TRBV19 and TRBJ2-1; TRBD2 aligns across 7 bases. V lost 2 bases, J lost 6 bases, and 7 bases stayed unmatched. The CDR3 covers 15 residues. The germline V gene encodes CDR1 LNHDA and CDR2 SQIVND (reference sequence). The CDR3 region is CASSIFAGVRNEQFF. CDR3 nucleotide sequence: TGTGCCAGTAGTATATTCGCGGGGGTTCGCAATGAGCAGTTCTTC.

The V call is TRBV3-1 (or the pseudogene TRBV3-2), the J call TRBJ2-2, with 8 bases fitting TRBD1. The CDR3 covers 16 residues. Trimming at V came to 4 bases and at J to 4 bases, leaving 8 bases not matched to a gene. Germline CDR1 reads LGHDT; CDR2 reads YNNKEL (reference sequence). The CDR3: CASSPNSGGSTGELFF. The CDR3, as DNA: TGTGCCAGCAGCCCCAACTCAGGGGGCAGCACCGGGGAGCTGTTTTTT.

Note on this clone: Other DNA sequences in the sample encode the same CDR3. J is TRBJ1-2 and V is TRBV18; 7 bases agree with TRBD1. This CDR3 contains 14 residues. CDR1 and CDR2 (germline): KGHSH, LQKENI. With 4 bases clipped from V and 2 bases from J, the junction kept 4 bases outside the gene matches. The CDR3 spells CASSLGTANYGYTF. DNA of the CDR3: TGTGCCAGCTCACTCGGGACAGCCAACTATGGCTACACCTTC.

V usage is TRBV18 and J usage is TRBJ2-2, with 7 bases aligning to TRBD1. This CDR3 has 19 residues. After removal of 3 bases from V and 1 base from J, the junction contained 14 bases not matched to a gene. Germline assignment: CDR1 KGHSH and CDR2 LQKENI. CDR3 sequence: CASSPRPQRQGMNTGELFF. DNA of the CDR3: TGTGCCAGCTCACCTCGACCTCAGCGACAGGGAATGAACACCGGGGAGCTGTTTTTT.

The chain carries TRBV12-3 or TRBV12-4 and TRBJ2-2, with D tentatively TRBD2 (6 bases). The CDR3 has 12 residues. Between the trimmed V and J ends, which lost 7 bases and 6 bases, there was a span of 9 bases. The CDR3 sequence: CASTPGAGELFF. The CDR3 DNA sequence: TGTGCCAGCACTCCGGGGGCCGGGGAGCTGTTTTTT.

The rearrangement uses TRBV2 and TRBJ1-1; a possible D gene is TRBD1 (6 bases). Germline V gene sequence: CDR1 SNHLY, CDR2 FYNNEI. The CDR3 extends over 14 amino acids. Trimming shortened V by 3 bases and J by 4 bases, and 12 bases separated the two germline ends. The CDR3 nucleotides read TGTGCCAGCAGTGATTGGAAAGGGGGCACTGAAGCTTTCTTT. Translated, it gives CASSDWKGGTEAFF.

The rearrangement joins TRBV5-8 to TRBJ1-4; TRBD1 matches at 10 bases. The CDR3 sequence is 14 residues long. V lost 2 bases, J lost 8 bases, and 3 bases stayed unmatched. CDR1 is SGHTS, CDR2 YDEGEE, per germline. CDR3 nucleotide sequence: TGTGCCAGCAGCTTCCGGGACAGGGGCGAAAAACTGTTTTTT. Translated: CASSFRDRGEKLFF.

The chain couples TRBV7-2 to TRBJ1-2, with D uncertain. Germline CDR1 is SGHTA and CDR2 is FQGNSA. The CDR3 is 16 amino acids. The V end lost 3 bases, the J end lost 2 bases, and 16 bases lay between the germline ends. In DNA, the CDR3 is TGTGCCAGCAGCTTGGCCCCGGGGAGCCCAAACTATGGCTACACCTTC. Translating gives CASSLAPGSPNYGYTF.

The V and J genes are TRBV2 and TRBJ1-4; D gene ambiguous. This CDR3 region has 14 residues. Germline V gene lookup returns CDR1 SNHLY and CDR2 FYNNEI. Trimming took off 3 bases at V and 0 bases at J, with 5 bases between the two ends. This CDR3 is CASSEAPTNEKLFF. In nucleotides, the CDR3 is TGTGCCAGCAGTGAGGCCCCAACTAATGAAAAACTGTTTTTT. Drawing the rest from reference TRBV2 and TRBJ1-4, the complete variable domain is EPEVTQTPSHQVTQMGQEVILRCVPISNHLYFYWYRQILGQKVEFLVSFYNNEISEKSEIFDDQFSVERPDGSNFTLKIRSTKLEDSAMYFCASSEAPTNEKLFFGSGTQLSVL.

This clone was detected many times. The chain uses TRBV2 and TRBJ1-2; D unresolved. The CDR3 length is 15 residues. Germline V gene lookup returns CDR1 SNHLY and CDR2 FYNNEI. Between the trimmed V and J ends, which lost 2 bases and 2 bases, there was a span of 12 bases. The CDR3 DNA is TGTGCCAGCAGTGAAAGGGAGGGCCCAAACTATGGCTACACCTTC. This sequence encodes CASSEREGPNYGYTF.

The chain's CDR3 is CASSELYQPQHF. The CDR3 DNA reads as TGCGCCAGCAGTGAGTTATATCAGCCCCAGCATTTT. The chain carries TRBV10-2 and TRBJ1-5; D gene ambiguous. Trimming left V 1 base short and J 5 bases short, with 3 bases between. Germline values: CDR1 WSHSY, CDR2 SAAADI. The CDR3 totals 12 residues.

The sample holds one count of this clone. The chain links TRBV19 to TRBJ1-1; possibly TRBD1 for D (5 bases). The CDR3 is made up of 16 amino acids. V shed 3 bases and J shed 11 bases, with 25 bases lying between them. Germline values: CDR1 LNHDA, CDR2 SQIVND (reference sequence). CDR3 coding DNA: TGTGCCAGTAGTATCCAAGGGATGTGGCGGGACGGGATCGCTTTCTTT. Its protein product is CASSIQGMWRDGIAFF. The full variable domain, in which reference TRBV19 and TRBJ1-1 provide the parts outside the CDR3, is DGGITQSPKYLFRKEGQNVTLSCEQNLNHDAMYWYRQDPGQGLRLIYYSQIVNDFQKGDIAEGYSVSREKKESFPLTVTSAQKNPTAFYLCASSIQGMWRDGIAFFGQGTRLTVV.

This clone was detected only a few times. The chain links TRBV2 to TRBJ2-2; the match to TRBD1 covers 7 bases. The CDR3 has 14 amino acids. Germline loops: CDR1 SNHLY, CDR2 FYNNEI. The J segment lost 14 bases and the V segment lost 10 bases, leaving 19 bases of the junction unmatched. As DNA, the CDR3 is TGTGCCATCAAAGATCCGGGGACAGTCGGTGGACTGTTTTTT. This gives the protein CAIKDPGTVGGLFF.

V and J are TRBV18 and TRBJ2-7; TRBD1 aligns across 8 bases. J gave up 7 bases and V 0 bases, and 8 bases lay outside the gene matches. Germline CDR1 and CDR2: KGHSH and LQKENI. The CDR3 is 15 residues long. CDR3 amino acids: CASSPPSGQGYEQYF. The DNA of the CDR3 is TGTGCCAGCTCACCACCTTCTGGACAGGGTTATGAGCAGTACTTC.

This CDR3 is CASTLGTGGRNQPQHF. The CDR3 DNA is TGTGCCAGTACCCTCGGGACAGGGGGACGCAATCAGCCCCAGCATTTT. The chain uses TRBV19 and TRBJ1-5; 11 nucleotides agree with TRBD1. Trimming removed 7 bases from V and 2 bases from J; junction bases left unmatched: 7. This CDR3 is built from 16 residues. CDR1 and CDR2 from the germline V gene are LNHDA and SQIVND (reference sequence). The full variable domain, completed using reference TRBV19 and TRBJ1-5, is DGGITQSPKYLFRKEGQNVTLSCEQNLNHDAMYWYRQDPGQGLRLIYYSQIVNDFQKGDIAEGYSVSREKKESFPLTVTSAQKNPTAFYLCASTLGTGGRNQPQHFGDGTRLSIL.

This rearrangement joins TRBV3-1 (or the pseudogene TRBV3-2) to TRBJ2-3; a possible D gene is TRBD2 (7 bases). Trimming took 0 bases from V and 3 from J, leaving 16 bases between them. The germline V gene encodes CDR1 LGHDT and CDR2 YNNKEL (reference sequence). The CDR3 totals 17 residues. The CDR3 region is CASSQDRRGGATDTQYF. CDR3 coding DNA: TGTGCCAGCAGCCAAGATAGACGCGGGGGCGCGACAGATACGCAGTATTTT.

The V gene is TRBV6-5, the J gene TRBJ2-1; 7 nucleotides agree with TRBD2. The CDR3 contains 14 residues. Per germline, CDR1 MNHEY and CDR2 SVGAGI. V shed 2 bases, J shed 2 bases, and the junction held 0 bases outside the gene matches. CDR3 region: CASSYGTTYNEQFF. CDR3 bases: TGTGCCAGCAGTTACGGGACTACCTACAATGAGCAGTTCTTC.

The chain carries TRBV19 and TRBJ1-6; possibly TRBD1 for D (6 bases). The germline V and J ends were trimmed by 4 bases and 7 bases, with 11 bases remaining between them. CDR1 and CDR2 from the germline V gene are LNHDA and SQIVND (reference sequence). The CDR3 extends over 14 amino acids. The chain's CDR3 is CASSKQGSNSPLHF. The CDR3 DNA is TGTGCCAGTAGTAAACAGGGCTCCAATTCACCCCTCCACTTT. Together with reference TRBV19 and TRBJ1-6, the CDR3 gives the full variable domain: DGGITQSPKYLFRKEGQNVTLSCEQNLNHDAMYWYRQDPGQGLRLIYYSQIVNDFQKGDIAEGYSVSREKKESFPLTVTSAQKNPTAFYLCASSKQGSNSPLHFGNGTRLTVT.

This clone has just a few counts. V is TRBV7-8 and J is TRBJ1-6; D unclear. The V gene lost 5 bases and the J gene lost 7 bases, with 15 bases spanning the gap. The CDR3 runs 15 residues. CDR1 is SGHVS, CDR2 FQNEAQ, per germline. CDR3 sequence reads: CASSPEGGRNSPLHF. In DNA form, the CDR3 reads TGTGCCAGCAGCCCAGAGGGAGGGCGGAATTCACCCCTCCACTTT. Together with reference TRBV7-8 and TRBJ1-6, the CDR3 gives the full variable domain: GAGVSQSPRYKVAKRGQDVALRCDPISGHVSLFWYQQALGQGPEFLTYFQNEAQLDKSGLPSDRFFAERPEGSVSTLKIQRTQQEDSAVYLCASSPEGGRNSPLHFGNGTRLTVT.

V usage is TRBV6-6 and J usage is TRBJ1-5, with D uncertain. This CDR3 comprises 13 residues. Germline V gives CDR1 MNHNY, CDR2 SVGAGI (reference sequence). The V end lost 2 bases, the J end lost 5 bases, and 7 bases lay between the germline ends. CDR3 sequence: CASSYAADQPQHF. CDR3 in DNA: TGTGCCAGCAGTTACGCGGCGGATCAGCCCCAGCATTTT.

The chain employs TRBV6-5 and TRBJ1-1; the match to TRBD1 covers 7 bases. V was clipped by 6 bases and J by 4 bases; unmatched bases: 5. CDR1 and CDR2 from the germline V gene are MNHEY and SVGAGI. The CDR3 is made up of 13 amino acids. For the CDR3, the DNA is TGTGCCAGCAGGGCATACAGGGGCACTGAAGCTTTCTTT. This codes for CASRAYRGTEAFF.